This TCR beta chain originates from a study of T-cell memory formation after mild COVID-19 (dated by TCRdb to the early 2020s). As for the study more broadly: Most TCR sequence clusters were specific to one of the two donors. Longitudinal TCRalpha and TCRbeta repertoire sequencing tracked T-cell clones expanding and contracting after mild COVID-19 in a couple of donors. The cohort was made up of two young adult volunteers, one female and one male, who were previously healthy.

Study-wide findings and limitations: Whether the second-wave clones peaking on day 37 were SARS-CoV-2 specific was not confirmed. Contracting CD4+ clones appeared mostly in the CM and EM memory subsets, whereas CD8+ clones were enriched in EMRA. The study included only a couple of mild cases, and larger cohorts that include severe cases with pre-infection samples were judged to be necessary. Clones contracting from day 15 to 85 had balanced CD4/CD8 phenotypes, while a second wave expanding from day 15 to 37 was biased towards CD4+. The detection of some responding clones in pre-infection memory suggests that pre-existing cross-reactive memory T cells joined the SARS-CoV-2 response.

From a lookup of the germline V gene, CDR1 and CDR2 are ENHRY and SYGVKD. Trimming removed 2 bases from V and 10 bases from J, leaving 6 bases between the germline ends. The CDR3 spans 11 residues, from the cysteine through the phenylalanine. Only the CDR3 portion is preserved as DNA: 33 bases, with reading frame beginning at the first base. A note on this clonotype: Its antigen remains undetermined. Base quality data are lacking; no much larger clone is found one base away.

Ficoll-Paque density gradient centrifugation was used to isolate PBMCs. For sequencing, an Illumina NovaSeq 6000 was employed. Using 5'RACE with constant-segment primers, TCRalpha and TCRbeta cDNA libraries were constructed, with sample barcodes and unique molecular identifiers added in the process. Trizol reagent was used to extract RNA from every sample. Amplification of the libraries took two PCR steps, and the second step added a second sample barcode plus Illumina TruSeq adapters. Sequencing of libraries was performed on an Illumina NovaSeq with 2 x 150 bp paired-end reads. The paper's processing steps were these. Reads were demultiplexed and collapsed into UMI-guided consensus sequences with migec v1.2.7. Using mixcr v2.1.11, UMI consensuses were aligned to TRA and TRB V and J templates and then assembled into clonotypes. A clonotype was counted as expanded or contracted only when both edgeR and NoisET called the clonotype significant, with the noise models trained on biological replicates. edgeR calls used a false discovery rate-adjusted p below 0.01 and a log2 fold-change threshold of 1. As an exploratory analysis of dynamics, PCA with hierarchical clustering was applied to max-normalized trajectories of the 1000 most abundant clonotypes. Each responding clone was given a CD4 or CD8 phenotype based on the CD4+ and CD8+ repertoires, which had been sequenced separately. TCRdb passed the public sequencing reads through fastp at Q25 and MiXCR, retaining productive beta sequences. For every CDR3 protein sequence, its rows merge into one entry that carries the most common genes and DNA. In this record, the V and J calls reflect TCRdb's handling and not the investigators' own analysis. This sample holds roughly 200,000 distinct CDR3 sequences; around 9.1% were observed only once. 3.5% of the sample is held by the ten biggest clonotypes.

Recombination linked TRBV10-3 to TRBJ2-1, with the D gene uncertain. This clonotype originated in a man between 18 and 29 years old who had mild COVID-19 (a few samples of this study predate the infection). The sample titles of this study are shuffled in the database, so cell type and time point are left out; the donor was told from shared clones. Sequencing was performed on PBMCs or a T cell subset sorted from them (not recorded which). In nucleotide form, the sequence is TGTGCCATCAGTGAGGATCAAGAGCAGTTCTTC. Translated, this is CAISEDQEQFF.